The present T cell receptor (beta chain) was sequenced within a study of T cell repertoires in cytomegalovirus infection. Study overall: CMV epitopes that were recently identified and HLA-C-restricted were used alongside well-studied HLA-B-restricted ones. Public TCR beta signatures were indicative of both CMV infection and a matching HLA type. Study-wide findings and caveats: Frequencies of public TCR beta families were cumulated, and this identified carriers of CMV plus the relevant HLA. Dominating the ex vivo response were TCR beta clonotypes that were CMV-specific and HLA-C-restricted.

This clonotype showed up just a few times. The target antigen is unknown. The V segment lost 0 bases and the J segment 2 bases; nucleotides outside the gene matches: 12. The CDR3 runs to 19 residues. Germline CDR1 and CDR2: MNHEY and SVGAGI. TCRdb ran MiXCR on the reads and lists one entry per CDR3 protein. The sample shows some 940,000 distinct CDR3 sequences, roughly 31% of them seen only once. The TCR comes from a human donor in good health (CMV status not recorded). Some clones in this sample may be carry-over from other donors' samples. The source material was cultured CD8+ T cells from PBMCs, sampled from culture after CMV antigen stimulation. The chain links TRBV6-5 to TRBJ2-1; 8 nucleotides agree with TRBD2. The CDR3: CASSYSPRASGYTYNEQFF. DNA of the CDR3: TGTGCCAGCAGTTACTCGCCGCGGGCTAGCGGGTACACCTACAATGAGCAGTTCTTC.